This entry describes one TCR beta chain. Its target is not known. During cDNA synthesis, UMIs that each contained a 6-nucleotide sample barcode were added by means of template switching. After re-calling the 5' RACE reads, TCRdb lists one entry per CDR3 protein, DNA absent. The data include some 200,000 distinct CDR3 sequences; the top ten clones carry 1.6%. Total RNA from whole blood was isolated with no T cell sorting. These data belong to a study of monozygotic twins with inflammatory bowel disease. Broader study findings: There were differing immunosuppressive treatments, which may have added variability to patient repertoires. IBD patients, compared with healthy twins, shared fewer clonotypes with others (especially with disease activity).

Germline CDR1 reads DFQATT; CDR2 reads SNEGSKA (reference sequence). The CDR3 covers 14 residues. The sequence was collected from a human donor with ulcerative colitis or Crohn's disease, or a healthy co-twin of an affected twin (not recorded which). The chain joins TRBV20-1 to TRBJ2-7; the TRBD2 assignment by TCRdb is unverifiable without DNA. The sample was blood. This CDR3 is CSARGKAGGSEQYF.